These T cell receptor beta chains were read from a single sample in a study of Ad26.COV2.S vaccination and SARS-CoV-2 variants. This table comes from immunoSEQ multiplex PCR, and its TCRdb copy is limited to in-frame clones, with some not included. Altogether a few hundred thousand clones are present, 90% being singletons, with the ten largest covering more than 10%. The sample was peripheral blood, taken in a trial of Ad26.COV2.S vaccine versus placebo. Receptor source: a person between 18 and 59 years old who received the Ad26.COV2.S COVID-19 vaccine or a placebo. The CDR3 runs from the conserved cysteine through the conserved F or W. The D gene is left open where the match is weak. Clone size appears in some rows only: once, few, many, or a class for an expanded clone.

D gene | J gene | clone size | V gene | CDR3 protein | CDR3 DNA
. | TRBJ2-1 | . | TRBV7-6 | CASSPSRGPLGNEQFF | TGTGCCAGCAGCCCCTCGCGAGGCCCCTTGGGCAATGAGCAGTTCTTC
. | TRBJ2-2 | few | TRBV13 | CASSLLGTSPNTGELFF | TGTGCCAGCAGCTTATTGGGTACTAGTCCGAACACCGGGGAGCTGTTTTTT
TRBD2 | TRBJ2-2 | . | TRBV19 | CASSIAVAGGGELFF | TGTGCCAGTAGTATAGCAGTAGCGGGGGGCGGGGAGCTGTTTTTT
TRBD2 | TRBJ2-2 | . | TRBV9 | CASSPPVPGLAGVSTGELFF | TGTGCCAGCAGCCCTCCAGTCCCGGGACTAGCGGGAGTCAGCACCGGGGAGCTGTTTTTT
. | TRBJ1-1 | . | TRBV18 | CASSPSTNMNTEAFF | TGTGCCAGCTCACCATCCACAAACATGAACACTGAAGCTTTCTTT
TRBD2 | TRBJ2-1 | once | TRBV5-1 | CASSLDSLELAGVFEQFF | TGCGCCAGCAGCTTGGACAGTTTGGAACTAGCGGGAGTGTTTGAGCAGTTCTTC
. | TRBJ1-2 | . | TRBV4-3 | CASSQDRGGTPYGYTF | TGCGCCAGCAGCCAAGATCGTGGGGGGACTCCTTATGGCTACACCTTC
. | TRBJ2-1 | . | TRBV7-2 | CASSLRGENEQFF | TGTGCCAGCAGCTTAAGAGGGGAAAATGAGCAGTTCTTC
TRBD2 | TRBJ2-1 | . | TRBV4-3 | CASSQDLGPSGDYNEQFF | TGCGCCAGCAGCCAAGATCTAGGTCCTAGCGGGGATTACAATGAGCAGTTCTTC
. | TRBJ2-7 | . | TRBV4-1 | CASSQEGTSTYEQYF | TGCGCCAGCAGCCAAGAAGGGACATCGACCTACGAGCAGTACTTC
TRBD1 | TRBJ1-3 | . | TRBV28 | CASSPPGQGGNTIYF | TGTGCCAGCAGTCCCCCGGGACAGGGAGGAAACACCATATATTTT
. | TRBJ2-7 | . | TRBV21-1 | CASSAYTGDEQYF | TGTGCCAGCAGCGCCTATACAGGGGACGAGCAGTACTTC
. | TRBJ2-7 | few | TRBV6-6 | CASRAGYEQYF | TGTGCCAGCCGTGCTGGCTACGAGCAGTACTTC
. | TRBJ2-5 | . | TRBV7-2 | CASSWLERETQYF | TGTGCCAGCAGCTGGCTGGAACGAGAGACCCAGTACTTC
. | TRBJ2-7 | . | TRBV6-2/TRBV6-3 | CASSYPGGPEDEQYF | TGTGCCAGCAGTTACCCCGGAGGGCCAGAGGACGAGCAGTACTTC
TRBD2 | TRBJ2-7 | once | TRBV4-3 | CASSQDRALAGPDYEQYF | TGCGCCAGCAGCCAAGATAGGGCGCTAGCGGGTCCCGACTACGAGCAGTACTTC
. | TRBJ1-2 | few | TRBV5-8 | CASSTDSYGYTF | TGTGCCAGCAGCACGGACAGTTATGGCTACACCTTC
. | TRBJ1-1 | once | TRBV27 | CASSLGPYTEAFF | TGTGCCAGCAGTTTGGGTCCTTACACTGAAGCTTTCTTT
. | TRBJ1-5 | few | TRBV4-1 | CASSQVLLNQPQHF | TGCGCCAGCAGCCAAGTATTGCTAAATCAGCCCCAGCATTTT
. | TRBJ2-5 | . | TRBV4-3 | CASSLVRGETQYF | TGCGCCAGCAGCCTAGTAAGGGGAGAGACCCAGTACTTC